This TCR beta chain was identified in a study of control samples from healthy donors and cancer patients. Assay used: immunoSEQ multiplex PCR; TCRdb lists only in-frame clones, some missing. The sample has about 100,000 clones; approximately 95% are singletons. The CDR3 contains 15 residues. Trimming took 3 bases from V and 3 from J, leaving 11 bases between them. Germline V gene lookup returns CDR1 LNHDA and CDR2 SQIVND (reference sequence). The TCR sequence derives from a man younger than 30 in good health. The chain links TRBV19 to TRBJ2-2; D possibly uses TRBD1 or TRBD2 (5 bases each). The sequenced material came from blood. The CDR3 spells CASSMGVGDTGELFF. The CDR3, as DNA: TGTGCCAGTAGTATGGGTGTGGGGGACACCGGGGAGCTGTTTTTT.